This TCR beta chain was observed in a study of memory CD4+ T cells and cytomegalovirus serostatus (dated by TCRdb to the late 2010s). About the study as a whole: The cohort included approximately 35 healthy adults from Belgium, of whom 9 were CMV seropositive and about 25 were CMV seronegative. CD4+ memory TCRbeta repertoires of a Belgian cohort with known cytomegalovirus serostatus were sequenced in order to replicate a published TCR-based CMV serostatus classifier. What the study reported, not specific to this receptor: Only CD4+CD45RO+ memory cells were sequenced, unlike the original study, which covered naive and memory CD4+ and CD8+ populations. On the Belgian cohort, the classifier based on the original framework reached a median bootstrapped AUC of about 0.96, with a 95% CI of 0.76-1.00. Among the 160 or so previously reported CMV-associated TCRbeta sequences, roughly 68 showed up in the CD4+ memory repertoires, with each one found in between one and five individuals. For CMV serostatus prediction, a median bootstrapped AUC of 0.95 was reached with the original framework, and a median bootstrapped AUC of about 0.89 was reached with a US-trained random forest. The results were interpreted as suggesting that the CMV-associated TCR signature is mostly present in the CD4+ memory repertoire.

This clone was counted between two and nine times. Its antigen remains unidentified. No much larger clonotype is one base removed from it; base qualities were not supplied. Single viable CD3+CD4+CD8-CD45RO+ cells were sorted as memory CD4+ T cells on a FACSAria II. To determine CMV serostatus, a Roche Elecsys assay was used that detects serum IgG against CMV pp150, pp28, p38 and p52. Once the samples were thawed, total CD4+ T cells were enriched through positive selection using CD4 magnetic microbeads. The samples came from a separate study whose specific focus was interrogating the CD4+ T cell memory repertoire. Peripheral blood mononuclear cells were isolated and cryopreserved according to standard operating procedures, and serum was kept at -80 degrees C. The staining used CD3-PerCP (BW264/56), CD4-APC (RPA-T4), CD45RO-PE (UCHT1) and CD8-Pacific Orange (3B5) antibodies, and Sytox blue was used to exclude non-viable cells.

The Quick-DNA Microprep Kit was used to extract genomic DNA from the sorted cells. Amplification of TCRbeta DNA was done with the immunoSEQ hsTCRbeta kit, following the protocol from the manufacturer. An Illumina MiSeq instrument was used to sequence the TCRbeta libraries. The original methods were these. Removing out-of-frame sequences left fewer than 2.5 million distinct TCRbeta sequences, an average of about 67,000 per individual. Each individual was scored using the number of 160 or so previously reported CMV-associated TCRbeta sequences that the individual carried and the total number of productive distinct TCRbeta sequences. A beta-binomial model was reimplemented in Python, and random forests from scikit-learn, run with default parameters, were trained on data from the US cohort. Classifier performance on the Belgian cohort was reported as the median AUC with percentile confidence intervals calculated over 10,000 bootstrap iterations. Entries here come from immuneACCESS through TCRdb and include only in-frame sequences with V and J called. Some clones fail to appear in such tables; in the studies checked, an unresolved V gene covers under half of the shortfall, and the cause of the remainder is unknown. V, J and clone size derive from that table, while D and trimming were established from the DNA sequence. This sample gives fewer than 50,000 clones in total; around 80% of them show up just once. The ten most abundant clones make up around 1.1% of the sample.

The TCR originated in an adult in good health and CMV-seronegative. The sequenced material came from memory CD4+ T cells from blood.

The nucleotide sequence reads TGTGCCAGTAGTATGCAGTCCGGGGCCAACGTCCTGACTTTC. Its protein reads: CASSMQSGANVLTF. In this chain, TRBV19 is recombined with TRBJ2-6; the D gene identity is not certain. The CDR3 has 14 amino acids, counting the end cysteine and phenylalanine. Here the CDR3 DNA is all that survives: 42 bases in frame from base 1. CDR1 and CDR2 (LNHDA, SQIVND) derive from the germline V gene (reference sequence). Trimming takes 3 bases from V and 4 bases from J, and the germline ends sit 7 bases apart.